Sequencing of this T cell receptor beta chain was carried out in a study of T cell changes during pregnancy in multiple sclerosis. This CDR3 is 15 amino acids long. V lost 7 bases to trimming and J lost 4 bases, with 17 bases between them. CDR1 MNHEY and CDR2 SMNVEV come from the germline V gene (reference sequence). Using immunoSEQ multiplex PCR, the repertoire was profiled, and TCRdb retains in-frame clones only, with some absent. The top ten hold 0.99% of the sample, which has 99,000 or so clones, approximately 95% seen once. The specimen was peripheral blood, collected after pregnancy. This receptor was taken from a female donor with multiple sclerosis, enrolled in a pregnancy study. This chain links TRBV27 with TRBJ2-1, with a weak D call TRBD1 (6 bases). In DNA, the CDR3 is TGTGCCAGCACCTTTGCCGGCAGGGGATACAATGAGCAGTTCTTC. It is translated as CASTFAGRGYNEQFF.